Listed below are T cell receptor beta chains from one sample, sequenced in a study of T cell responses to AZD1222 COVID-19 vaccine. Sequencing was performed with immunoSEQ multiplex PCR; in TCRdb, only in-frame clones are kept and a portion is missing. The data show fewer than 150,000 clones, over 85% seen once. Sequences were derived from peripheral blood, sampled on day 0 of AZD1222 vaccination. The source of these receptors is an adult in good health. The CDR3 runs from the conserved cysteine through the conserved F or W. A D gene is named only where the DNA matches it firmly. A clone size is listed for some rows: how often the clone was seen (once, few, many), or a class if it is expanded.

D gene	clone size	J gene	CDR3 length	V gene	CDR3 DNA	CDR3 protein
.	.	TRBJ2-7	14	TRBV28	TGTGCCAGCAGTTTAGGGCAGGGCTCATACATTAGGGACTTC	CASSLGQGSYIRDF
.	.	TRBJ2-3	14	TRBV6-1	TGTGCCAGCAGTGAGTGGGGGAACACAGATACGCAGTATTTT	CASSEWGNTDTQYF
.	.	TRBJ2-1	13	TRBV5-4	TGTGCCAGCAGCTTGGGGCGGGGCAATGAGCAGTTCTTC	CASSLGRGNEQFF
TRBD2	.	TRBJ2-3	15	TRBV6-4	TGTGCCAGCAGTGCCGAGACTAGCGGCACAGATACGCAGTATTTT	CASSAETSGTDTQYF
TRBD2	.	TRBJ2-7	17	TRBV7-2	TGTGCCAGCAGTTATCATCGCGGACTAGACATATCCTACGAGCAGTACTTC	CASSYHRGLDISYEQYF
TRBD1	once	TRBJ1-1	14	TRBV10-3	TGTGCCATCAGTGACGACAGGGCCTACACTGAAGCTTTCTTT	CAISDDRAYTEAFF
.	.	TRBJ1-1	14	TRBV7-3	TGTGCCAGCAGCTTAGAAGGCGTTAACACTGAAGCTTTCTTT	CASSLEGVNTEAFF
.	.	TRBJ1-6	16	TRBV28	TGTGCCAGCACCCCACACGTCGGGGGGAGGAATTCACCCCTCCACTTT	CASTPHVGGRNSPLHF
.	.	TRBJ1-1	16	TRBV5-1	TGCGCCAGCAGCTTGGACCCAGGGCCACTGAACACTGAAGCTTTCTTT	CASSLDPGPLNTEAFF
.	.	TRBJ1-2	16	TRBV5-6	TGTGCCAGCAGCTTGGACGGGGGTCGAGGTAACTATGGCTACACCTTC	CASSLDGGRGNYGYTF
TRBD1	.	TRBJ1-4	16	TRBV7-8	TGTGCCAGCAGCTTAGTAGGGACAGGGGGCGGTGAAAAACTGTTTTTT	CASSLVGTGGGEKLFF
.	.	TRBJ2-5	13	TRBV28	TGTGCCAGCAGCCTGGGGGTTCAAGAGACCCAGTACTTC	CASSLGVQETQYF
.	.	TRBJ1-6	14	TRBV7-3	TGTGCCAGCAGCTTAAACCCGGGGAATTCACCCCTCCACTTT	CASSLNPGNSPLHF
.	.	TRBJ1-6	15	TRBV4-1	TGCGCCAGCAGCCAAGGAATGGGTAGGAATTCACCCCTCCACTTT	CASSQGMGRNSPLHF
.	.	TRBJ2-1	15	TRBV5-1	TGCGCCAGCAGCTTGGGTTGGCTAGGGGACAATGAGCAGTTCTTC	CASSLGWLGDNEQFF
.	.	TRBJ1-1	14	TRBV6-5	TGTGCCAGCAGTTACAGGAGGGGAGGTACTGAAGCTTTCTTT	CASSYRRGGTEAFF
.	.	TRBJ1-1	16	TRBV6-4	TGTGCCAGCAAAAAGTCGACAGCAGGTGGGAACACTGAAGCTTTCTTT	CASKKSTAGGNTEAFF
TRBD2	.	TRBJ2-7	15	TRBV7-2	TGTGCCAGCAGCTTAGTGGGGACTAGCCCCTACGAGCAGTACTTC	CASSLVGTSPYEQYF
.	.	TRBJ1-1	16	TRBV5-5	TGTGCCAGCAGCTCAGCAGCCGGGGGGAGCGGCACTGAAGCTTTCTTT	CASSSAAGGSGTEAFF
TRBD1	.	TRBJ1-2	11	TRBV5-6	TGTGCCAGCAGCAAGGACAGGCCGTCGACCTTC	CASSKDRPSTF
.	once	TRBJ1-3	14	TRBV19	TGTGCCAGTAGTGAGCAGCTTACTGGAAACACCATATATTTT	CASSEQLTGNTIYF
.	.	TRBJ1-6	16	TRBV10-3	TGTGCCATCAGCGGGAGCCGGGACGGGGGTAATTCACCCCTCCACTTT	CAISGSRDGGNSPLHF
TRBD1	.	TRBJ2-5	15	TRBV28	TGTGCCAGCAGAGGCGGGACAGGGTATGGAGAGACCCAGTACTTC	CASRGGTGYGETQYF
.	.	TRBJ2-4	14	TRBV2	TGTGCCAGCAGCCAGAGTCTAGCCAAAAACATTCAGTACTTC	CASSQSLAKNIQYF
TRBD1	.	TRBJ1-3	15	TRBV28	TGTGCCAGCGGGGGCAGGGGGCGTAGTAGAAACACCATATATTTT	CASGGRGRSRNTIYF
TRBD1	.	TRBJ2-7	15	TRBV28	TGTGCCAGCAGGCCACTACGGGACAGCTCCTACGAGCAGTACTTC	CASRPLRDSSYEQYF
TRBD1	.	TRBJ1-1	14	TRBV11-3	TGTGCCAGCCACGGACAGGGAAGGGACACTGAAGCTTTCTTT	CASHGQGRDTEAFF
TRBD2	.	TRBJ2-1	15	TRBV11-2	TGTGCCAGCAGCCCCGTGCGGGGGGCGGGGAATGAGCAGTTCTTC	CASSPVRGAGNEQFF
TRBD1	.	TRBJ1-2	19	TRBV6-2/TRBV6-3	TGTGCCAGCAGTTACGAGATGACCAGCCGCGGGACAGGGTTTTATGGCTACACCTTC	CASSYEMTSRGTGFYGYTF
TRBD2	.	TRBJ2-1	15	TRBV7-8	TGTGCCAGCAGCTCCACCGGGACTAGTACCAATGAGCAGTTCTTC	CASSSTGTSTNEQFF
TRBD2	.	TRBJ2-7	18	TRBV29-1	TGCAGCGTTGAAGGTGCTAGCGGGAGCCTCGTAGGGGGGTACGAGCAGTACTTC	CSVEGASGSLVGGYEQYF
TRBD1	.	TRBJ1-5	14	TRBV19	TGTGCCAGTAGCAGGACAGGAGGCAATCAGCCCCAGCATTTT	CASSRTGGNQPQHF
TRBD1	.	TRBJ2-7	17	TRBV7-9	TGTGCCAGCAGCAAACCCTGGACATTCTCAGGGGGCTACGAGCAGTACTTC	CASSKPWTFSGGYEQYF
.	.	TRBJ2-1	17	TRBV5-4	TGTGCCAGCAGCTCGCCTTTGCGCGGGAAAACTTACAATGAGCAGTTCTTC	CASSSPLRGKTYNEQFF
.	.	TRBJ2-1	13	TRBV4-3	TGCGCCAGCAGCCAAGCCCAGGGTTATGAGCAGTTCTTC	CASSQAQGYEQFF
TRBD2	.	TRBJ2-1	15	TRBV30	TGTGCCTGGAGTCGACTAGCGGGCGGCTACAATGAGCAGTTCTTC	CAWSRLAGGYNEQFF
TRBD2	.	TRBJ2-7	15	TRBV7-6	TGTGCCAGCAGCTTAGGGCCGGGAGGGACCTACGAGCAGTACTTC	CASSLGPGGTYEQYF
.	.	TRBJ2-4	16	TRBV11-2	TGTGCCAGCAGCTTAGTTTACGGAACAGCCAAAAACATTCAGTACTTC	CASSLVYGTAKNIQYF
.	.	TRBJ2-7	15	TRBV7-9	TGTGCCAGCAGCCCAAGGGGGGACGGAGAGTACGAGCAGTACTTC	CASSPRGDGEYEQYF
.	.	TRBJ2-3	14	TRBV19	TGTGCCAGTAGTACGTACGAGATTTCAGATACGCAGTATTTT	CASSTYEISDTQYF
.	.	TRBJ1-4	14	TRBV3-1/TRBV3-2	TGTGCCAGCAGCCAAGAGGGGGGCTTGGAAAAACTGTTTTTT	CASSQEGGLEKLFF
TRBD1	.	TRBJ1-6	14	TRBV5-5	TGTGCCAGCAGCTCGGGACAGGGTACTTCACCCCTCCACTTT	CASSSGQGTSPLHF
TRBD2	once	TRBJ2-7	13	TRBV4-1	TGCGCCAGCAGCCAGCTAGCGGCCTACGAGCAGTACTTC	CASSQLAAYEQYF
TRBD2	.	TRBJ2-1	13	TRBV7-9	TGTGCCAGCAGCTCACCCGGACTAGCGGCGCAGTTCTTC	CASSSPGLAAQFF
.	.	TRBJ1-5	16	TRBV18	TGTGCCAGCTCACCTAAGGGCGGGGACGGAAATCAGCCCCAGCATTTT	CASSPKGGDGNQPQHF
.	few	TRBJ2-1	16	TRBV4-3	TGCGCCAGCAGACCAGCCGGGACTGATCATTACAATGAGCAGTTCTTC	CASRPAGTDHYNEQFF
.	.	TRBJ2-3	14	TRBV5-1	TGCGCCAGCAGCTTGGACAGTGGGCCAGATACGCAGTATTTT	CASSLDSGPDTQYF
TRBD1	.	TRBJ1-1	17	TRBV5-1	TGCGCCAGCAGCTTTGGGCCGATCGGAGGGGGCAACACTGAAGCTTTCTTT	CASSFGPIGGGNTEAFF
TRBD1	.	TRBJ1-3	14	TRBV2	TGTGCCAGCACCGAACAGGGGGCTGGAAACACCATATATTTT	CASTEQGAGNTIYF
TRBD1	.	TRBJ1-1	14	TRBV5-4	TGTGCCAGCAGCCGAAACAGGGGGGACACTGAAGCTTTCTTT	CASSRNRGDTEAFF
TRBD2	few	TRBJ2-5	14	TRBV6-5	TGTGCCAGCGCGAGGGGACTAGCGGGAGTAGCCCAGTACTTC	CASARGLAGVAQYF
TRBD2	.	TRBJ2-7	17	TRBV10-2	TGCGCCAGCAGTATCACTAGCGGGAGGGCCATATCCTACGAGCAGTACTTC	CASSITSGRAISYEQYF
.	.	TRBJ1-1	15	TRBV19	TGTGCCAGTAGCTTCCACGTACAGATGAACACTGAAGCTTTCTTT	CASSFHVQMNTEAFF
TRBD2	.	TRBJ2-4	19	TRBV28	TGTGCCAGCAGTTTAGTAGCGGGAGGTTGGGGTGTAGCCAAAAACATTCAGTACTTC	CASSLVAGGWGVAKNIQYF
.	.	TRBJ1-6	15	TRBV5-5	TGTGCCAGCAGCCCTCAGGCAGGGAATAATTCACCCCTCCACTTT	CASSPQAGNNSPLHF